Described below is a single T cell receptor (beta chain) sequence and its context. Only a few counts were recorded for this clonotype. Its target antigen remains unknown. No much larger clone exists at a distance of one base, and base qualities are not known. The record originates from a study of T cell repertoires in cytomegalovirus infection (dated by TCRdb to about 2019). A note on the overall study: Recently identified HLA-C-restricted CMV epitopes, whose presentation resists viral immunomodulation, were targeted by peptide stimulations together with well-studied HLA-B-restricted epitopes. Donor HLA type was relevant to the analysis, because carriage of CMV infection together with the matching HLA type was indicated by public TCR beta signatures. On the study overall, not on this receptor specifically: The ex vivo response was dominated by HLA-C-restricted CMV-specific TCR beta clonotypes, which also provided the single most frequent clonotype in two of eight donors. Carriers of CMV infection plus the relevant HLA type were discriminated by the cumulative frequency of public TCR beta family members in the study cohort and in an independent roughly 400-donor cohort.

Sequencing took place on an Illumina HiSeq 1500. TCRdb redid the processing of the public reads, applying fastp at Q25 and MiXCR, and retained in-frame beta chains. Rows are unified per CDR3 protein, each entry keeping the most common DNA and genes. The sample table shows hundreds of thousands of distinct CDR3 sequences, and roughly 29% are seen once. 15% to 25% of the sample is held by the ten biggest clonotypes. The germline V gene gives CDR1 as MGHRA and CDR2 as YSYEKL. The V and J ends are trimmed by 0 bases and 5 bases, leaving 13 bases between them. The cysteine opens and the phenylalanine closes a CDR3 of 15 amino acids. Only the CDR3 portion is preserved as DNA: 45 bases, with reading frame beginning at the first base. The treatment or condition label for this specimen denotes: in vitro stimulation with specific CMV peptide epitopes to enrich CMV-specific T cells.

The TCR originated in a human donor in good health (CMV status not recorded). Some clones in this sample may be carry-over from other donors' samples. Material: cultured PBMCs, obtained from culture after CMV antigen stimulation. The V and J genes are TRBV4-1 and TRBJ1-2, with the D segment identity uncertain. The bases read TGCGCCAGCAGCCAAGATCTGGGGTTAAGTTATGGCTACACCTTC. It translates as CASSQDLGLSYGYTF.